Presented here are 5 T cell receptor beta chains from one specimen sequenced in a study of blood T cell repertoires in COVID-19 (dated by TCRdb to 2018 to 2020). Library preparation employed the immunoSEQ multiplex PCR assay. TCRdb limited this immuneACCESS table to in-frame rearrangements with V and J called. A share of clones is missing; checked studies link under half to unresolved V genes, and the rest is unexplained. This sample is represented by about 280,000 clones; over 75% of them were singletons. Roughly 9% of the sample is held by the ten biggest clonotypes. Source material: peripheral blood. Receptors originate from a man between 18 and 29 years old with active or convalescent COVID-19.

The chain employs TRBV27 and TRBJ2-7, with 9 bases aligning to TRBD1. The V gene end was trimmed by 8 bases and the J gene end by 2 bases; junction bases not matched to a gene: 4. CDR1 MNHEY and CDR2 SMNVEV come from the germline V gene (reference sequence). There are 13 residues in the CDR3. CDR3 sequence reads: CASGTGITYEQYF. DNA for the CDR3: TGTGCCAGCGGGACAGGGATTACCTACGAGCAGTACTTC.

The chain recombines TRBV5-6 with TRBJ1-2, with a possible D match to TRBD1 (6 bases). The CDR3 covers 13 residues. Trimming removed 3 bases from V and 4 bases from J, with 10 bases in between. Germline-derived CDR1 and CDR2 are SGHDT and YYEEEE. The CDR3 DNA reads TGTGCCAGCAGCTCCGGACAGATCTATGGCTACACCTTC. It codes for CASSSGQIYGYTF.

This clone was seen only once. J is TRBJ2-5 and V is TRBV9; D perhaps matches TRBD1 (6 bases). CDR1 and CDR2 from the germline V gene are SGDLS and YYNGEE. This CDR3 is 15 amino acids long. Trimming pared 3 bases from V and 2 bases from J, leaving 14 bases between. CDR3 sequence (DNA): TGTGCCAGCAGCGACCGGTGGGGGCTACAAGAGACCCAGTACTTC. Amino acid sequence: CASSDRWGLQETQYF.

The J gene is TRBJ2-7, the V gene TRBV19; possibly TRBD2 for D (7 bases). Between the trimmed V and J ends, which lost 6 bases and 2 bases, there was a span of 14 bases. Per the germline V gene, CDR1 is LNHDA and CDR2 is SQIVND (reference sequence). The CDR3 totals 14 residues. The CDR3 nucleotides read TGTGCCAGTAGCCAACGGGGGGCGCCCTACGAGCAGTACTTC. It specifies CASSQRGAPYEQYF.

This chain joins TRBV2 and TRBJ1-1, with a possible D match to TRBD1 (5 bases). Germline values: CDR1 SNHLY, CDR2 FYNNEI. The CDR3 loop spans 18 amino acids. V was clipped by 6 bases and J by 0 bases, with 23 bases between them. CDR3 protein: CASRSQASSRGLNTEAFF. The CDR3 bases are TGTGCCAGCAGAAGTCAGGCGTCCTCTCGGGGGTTGAACACTGAAGCTTTCTTT.